These 18 T cell receptor beta chains were all obtained from the same sample, sequenced in a study of radiotherapy plus CTLA-4 blockade in lung cancer. Only in-frame clones appear in the TCRdb table, and some are missing; sequencing was by immunoSEQ multiplex PCR. The sample consists of about 32,000 clones, under 85% of them appearing once. Sequenced material: peripheral blood, taken from a patient treated with radiotherapy plus ipilimumab. These TCRs come from a human donor with non-small cell lung cancer that progressed on radiotherapy plus ipilimumab.

The chain carries TRBV7-2 and TRBJ2-1, with TRBD2 identical over 11 bases. The germline V gene has CDR1 SGHTA and CDR2 FQGNSA. Germline trimming cut 4 bases from V and 5 bases from J; bases unmatched to any gene: 13. CDR3 length equals 18 residues. CDR3: CASSSGLAGGKENNEQFF. CDR3 nucleotide sequence: TGTGCCAGCAGCTCCGGACTAGCGGGTGGTAAAGAGAACAATGAGCAGTTCTTC. Looking up the rest from reference TRBV7-2 and TRBJ2-1 gives the full variable domain: GAGVSQSPSNKVTEKGKDVELRCDPISGHTALYWYRQSLGQGLEFLIYFQGNSAPDKSGLPSDRFSAERTGGSVSTLTIQRTQQEDSAVYLCASSSGLAGGKENNEQFFGPGTRLTVL.

The rearrangement joins TRBV4-1 to TRBJ2-2; D is ambiguous. Trimming removed 1 base at V and 0 bases at J, with 6 bases between. Germline V lookup: CDR1 MGHRA, CDR2 YSYEKL. This CDR3 contains 15 residues. CDR3 residues: CASSQGPTNTGELFF. The CDR3 coding sequence is TGCGCCAGCAGCCAAGGGCCCACGAACACCGGGGAGCTGTTTTTT.

The V call is TRBV13, the J call TRBJ2-1; 8 nucleotides match TRBD1. The CDR3 covers 15 residues. V was pared by 0 bases and J by 3 bases, with 1 base of the junction left unmatched. Germline V gives CDR1 PRHDT, CDR2 FYEKMQ (reference sequence). CDR3 bases: TGTGCCAGCAGCTTAGGACAGGGGGGCTACAATGAGCAGTTCTTC. Protein sequence: CASSLGQGGYNEQFF.

The table lists this clone with a count of one. The chain has TRBV4-1 and TRBJ2-1; 12 bases map to TRBD2. Trimming cost V 3 bases and J 9 bases; bases outside gene matches: 9. Germline assignment: CDR1 MGHRA and CDR2 YSYEKL. The CDR3 spans 16 residues. The CDR3 loop is CASSHAGLAGRAEQFF. In DNA, the CDR3 is TGCGCCAGCAGCCATGCCGGACTAGCGGGGAGGGCTGAGCAGTTCTTC.

The rearrangement joins TRBV5-1 to TRBJ2-1, with D perhaps matching TRBD1 or TRBD2 (5 bases each). This CDR3 spans 14 amino acids. V lost 5 bases, J lost 9 bases, and 18 bases lay in between. Germline V lookup: CDR1 SGHRS, CDR2 YFSETQ. The CDR3 region has the DNA TGCGCCAGCAGGTCCTCCGGGCCGAGGGGTGAGCAGTTCTTC. It is translated as CASRSSGPRGEQFF.

The sample holds one count of this clone. The rearrangement joins TRBV2 to TRBJ2-3; possibly TRBD2 for D (5 bases). The V gene lost 6 bases and the J gene lost 0 bases, with 13 bases spanning the gap. The CDR3 has 15 residues. Germline CDR1 reads SNHLY; CDR2 reads FYNNEI. The CDR3 DNA is TGTGCCAGCAGCCACCCTAGCCCCAGCACAGATACGCAGTATTTT. Its protein product is CASSHPSPSTDTQYF.

V and J are TRBV5-4 and TRBJ1-3, with D unclear. V was shortened by 3 bases and J by 0 bases, with 10 bases between the two germline ends. In germline, CDR1 is SGHNT, CDR2 YYREEE (reference sequence). The CDR3 runs to 15 residues. The CDR3 sequence is CASSSLTDSGNTIYF. The CDR3 nucleotides read TGTGCCAGCAGCTCCTTGACCGACTCTGGAAACACCATATATTTT. Looking up the rest from reference TRBV5-4 and TRBJ1-3 gives the full variable domain: ETGVTQSPTHLIKTRGQQVTLRCSSQSGHNTVSWYQQALGQGPQFIFQYYREEENGRGNFPPRFSGLQFPNYSSELNVNALELDDSALYLCASSSLTDSGNTIYFGEGSWLTVV.

This chain connects TRBV7-6 to TRBJ1-1, with TRBD1 matching over 7 bases. In germline, CDR1 is SGHVS, CDR2 FNYEAQ. The CDR3 has 14 amino acids. J gave up 7 bases and V 1 base, and 6 bases lay outside the gene matches. The CDR3: CASSLGTGGGEAFF. Written as DNA, the CDR3 is TGTGCCAGCAGCTTAGGGACAGGCGGGGGTGAAGCTTTCTTT.

The chain links TRBV9 to TRBJ1-2; 8 nucleotides align to TRBD1. The CDR3 is made up of 15 amino acids. V shed 3 bases and J 4 bases; nucleotides not matched to a gene: 8. Germline V gene sequence: CDR1 SGDLS, CDR2 YYNGEE. CDR3 region: CASSADRADLYGYTF. DNA of the CDR3: TGTGCCAGCAGCGCGGACAGGGCGGACCTCTATGGCTACACCTTC.

The table lists this clone with a count of one. The chain has TRBV19 and TRBJ2-2; D perhaps matches TRBD1 (6 bases). Per germline, CDR1 LNHDA and CDR2 SQIVND (reference sequence). Trimming cost V 5 bases and J 6 bases, with 10 bases left between them. The CDR3 runs 13 residues. CDR3 coding DNA: TGTGCCAGTAGTTGGCAGGGGTCCGGGGAGCTGTTTTTT. Protein product: CASSWQGSGELFF.

This clone was seen more than once but under ten times. This rearrangement joins TRBV27 to TRBJ2-1; 8 positions match TRBD2. The length of the CDR3 is 15 residues. CDR1 is MNHEY and CDR2 is SMNVEV in the germline V gene (reference sequence). Trimming cost V 5 bases and J 9 bases; bases outside gene matches: 12. CDR3 amino acids: CASSPGGATSGEQFF. CDR3 bases: TGTGCCAGCAGTCCGGGGGGGGCCACTAGCGGTGAGCAGTTCTTC.

The CDR3: CASSLNGQGQEQYF. The CDR3 nucleotides read TGTGCCAGCAGCTTAAACGGACAGGGTCAGGAGCAGTACTTC. V is TRBV7-2 and J is TRBJ2-7; TRBD1 agrees at 8 bases. Germline CDR1 is SGHTA and CDR2 is FQGNSA. The CDR3 runs 14 residues. The junction had 7 bases not matched to a gene; V was cut back by 2 bases and J by 7 bases.

The chain carries TRBV5-1 and TRBJ2-2; 8 bases agree with TRBD2. CDR1 is SGHRS and CDR2 is YFSETQ in the germline V gene. Unmatched junction bases numbered 10, after V lost 4 bases and J lost 8 bases. There are 15 residues in the CDR3. For the CDR3, the DNA is TGCGCCAGCAGCCCCTTGGACAGCGGGAGAGGGGAGCTGTTTTTT. This encodes CASSPLDSGRGELFF.

CDR3 amino acids: CASRVRGESYNEQFF. CDR3 in DNA: TGCGCCAGCAGGGTGCGGGGGGAATCCTACAATGAGCAGTTCTTC. V usage is TRBV5-1 and J usage is TRBJ2-1; 8 bases align to TRBD2. The CDR3 runs to 15 residues. Germline CDR1 SGHRS, CDR2 YFSETQ. V gave up 5 bases and J gave up 1 base; unmatched junction bases: 5.

The chain is built from TRBV28 and TRBJ1-2, with 10 bases lining up with TRBD1. The junction had 10 bases not matched to a gene; V was cut back by 8 bases and J by 4 bases. In germline, CDR1 is MDHEN, CDR2 SYDVKM. CDR3 length: 15 residues. The CDR3 loop reads CASGTGAPVSYGYTF. The CDR3 bases are TGTGCCAGCGGGACAGGGGCCCCTGTCTCCTATGGCTACACCTTC.

The gene calls are TRBV28 and TRBJ1-1, with D possibly being TRBD1 (5 bases). Per germline, CDR1 MDHEN and CDR2 SYDVKM. V was cut by 3 bases and J by 1 base, with 9 bases left in between. CDR3 length equals 14 residues. The CDR3 region is CASSFRTKNTEAFF. CDR3 sequence (DNA): TGTGCCAGCAGTTTCCGGACAAAGAACACTGAAGCTTTCTTT.

V and J are TRBV21-1 and TRBJ2-7; TRBD2 is taken as the D call from the table, unchecked against the DNA. TRBV21-1 constitutes a pseudogene. The CDR3 is made up of 16 amino acids. In DNA, the CDR3 is TGTGCCAGCAGCAAAGCCCCTAGCGGGGGGGGGAACGAGCAGTACTTC. Translation gives CASSKAPSGGGNEQYF.

DNA of the CDR3: TGTGCCAGCAGTTTACCCTCTAGCACAGATACGCAGTATTTT. Protein product: CASSLPSSTDTQYF. The V and J genes are TRBV28 and TRBJ2-3; no clear D. V lost 2 bases and J lost 0, with 6 bases in between. The germline V gene encodes CDR1 MDHEN and CDR2 SYDVKM. The CDR3 contains 14 residues.